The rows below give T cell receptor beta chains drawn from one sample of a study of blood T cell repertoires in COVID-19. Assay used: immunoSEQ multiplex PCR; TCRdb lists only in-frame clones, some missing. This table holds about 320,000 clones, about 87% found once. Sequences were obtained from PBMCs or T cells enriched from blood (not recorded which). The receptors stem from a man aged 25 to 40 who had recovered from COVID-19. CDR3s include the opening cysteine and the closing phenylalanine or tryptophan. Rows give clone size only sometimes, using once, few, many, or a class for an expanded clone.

CDR3 protein: CASSPPSGGPHNEQFF
CDR3 length: 16
V gene: TRBV18
J gene: TRBJ2-1
clone size: once

CDR3 protein: CASSLTGFEQYF
CDR3 length: 12
V gene: TRBV28
J gene: TRBJ2-7
clone size: few

CDR3 protein: CASRMVTGKETQYF
CDR3 length: 14
V gene: TRBV28
J gene: TRBJ2-5
clone size: once

CDR3 protein: CASSPIREVEQYF
CDR3 length: 13
V gene: TRBV18
J gene: TRBJ2-7
clone size: .

CDR3 protein: CASTLTGTGLGYTF
CDR3 length: 14
V gene: TRBV25-1
J gene: TRBJ1-2
clone size: once

CDR3 protein: CAISESGRGTRKYF
CDR3 length: 14
V gene: TRBV10-3
J gene: TRBJ2-7
clone size: .

CDR3 protein: CASSTRSGEYNEQFF
CDR3 length: 15
V gene: TRBV7-7
J gene: TRBJ2-1
clone size: once

CDR3 protein: CASSIWTEDPGAFF
CDR3 length: 14
V gene: TRBV5-1
J gene: TRBJ1-1
clone size: .

CDR3 protein: CASSPLAGPSTDTQYF
CDR3 length: 16
V gene: TRBV9
J gene: TRBJ2-3
clone size: .

CDR3 protein: CASSESTEDGYTF
CDR3 length: 13
V gene: TRBV10-1
J gene: TRBJ1-2
clone size: .

CDR3 protein: CASSFGTGETDTQYF
CDR3 length: 15
V gene: TRBV7-9
J gene: TRBJ2-3
clone size: .

CDR3 protein: CASSEASGGYQETQYF
CDR3 length: 16
V gene: TRBV2
J gene: TRBJ2-5
clone size: .